This T cell receptor beta chain derives from a study of T-cell memory formation after mild COVID-19. The study, taken as a whole, reports: There were some responding clones in pre-infection memory, which suggested that cross-reactive memory had joined.

TCRdb re-called the 5' RACE reads through MiXCR, storing one row per CDR3 protein. The sample has under 300,000 distinct CDR3 sequences; approximately 8% are singletons. Germline V lookup: CDR1 SGHTA, CDR2 FQGTGA. The CDR3 consists of 12 residues. Remarks on this clonotype: Its antigen is currently unknown. One junction end does not reproduce the germline sequence, and a read error may be involved.

Sequencing was performed on PBMCs or a T cell subset sorted from them (not recorded which). The chain couples TRBV7-3 to TRBJ1-1; D unresolved. This TCR came from a man between 18 and 29 years old who had mild COVID-19 (a few samples of this study predate the infection). Cell type and time point are not known. The CDR3 protein is CASSEGNIEAFF. The CDR3 DNA is TGTGCCAGCAGCGAAGGAAACATTGAAGCTTTCTTT.